A selection of T cell receptor beta chains follows, all from one sample in a study of T cell responses to AZD1222 COVID-19 vaccine. The method was immunoSEQ multiplex PCR; TCRdb's version includes in-frame clones alone and lacks a portion of them. The table has tens of thousands of clones, around 91% seen once; the top ten hold approximately 40%. The source was peripheral blood, collected 28 days after the second AZD1222 dose. The receptors shown here come from an adult who received the AZD1222 COVID-19 vaccine. Both conserved end residues are part of each CDR3. D genes are given only for firm matches. Where a row states a size, it is once, few, many or the class of an expanded clone; other rows omit it.

abundance: NA; v_gene: TRBV3-1/TRBV3-2; j_gene: TRBJ2-7; d_gene: TRBD1; CDR3nt: TGTGCCAGCAGCCAAGGGACAGGGAGCAACGAGCAGTACTTC; CDR3aa: CASSQGTGSNEQYF
abundance: once; v_gene: TRBV7-8; j_gene: TRBJ1-5; d_gene: NA; CDR3nt: TGTGCCAGCAGCTTAGCGAACAGGGATGGTCAGCCCCAGCATTTT; CDR3aa: CASSLANRDGQPQHF
abundance: NA; v_gene: TRBV5-1; j_gene: TRBJ2-7; d_gene: TRBD2; CDR3nt: TGCGCCAGCAGCCGCGGGACTAGCGGTTCCTACGAGCAGTACTTC; CDR3aa: CASSRGTSGSYEQYF
abundance: NA; v_gene: TRBV5-1; j_gene: TRBJ1-1; d_gene: NA; CDR3nt: TGCGCCAGCAGCTTGTCCCAGGGTTCGAACACTGAAGCTTTCTTT; CDR3aa: CASSLSQGSNTEAFF
abundance: NA; v_gene: TRBV15; j_gene: TRBJ2-1; d_gene: TRBD2; CDR3nt: TGTGCCACCAGTGTTGAGCGGGGAATATACAATGAGCAGTTCTTC; CDR3aa: CATSVERGIYNEQFF
abundance: few; v_gene: TRBV27; j_gene: TRBJ2-7; d_gene: NA; CDR3nt: TGTGCCAGCAGTACGGGGTCACTACATAACGAGCAGTACTTC; CDR3aa: CASSTGSLHNEQYF
abundance: NA; v_gene: TRBV3-1/TRBV3-2; j_gene: TRBJ1-6; d_gene: NA; CDR3nt: TGTGCCAGCAGCCAAGAGGGCAACCGACCGACGGGTTCACCCCTCCACTTT; CDR3aa: CASSQEGNRPTGSPLHF
abundance: few; v_gene: TRBV29-1; j_gene: TRBJ2-3; d_gene: NA; CDR3nt: TGCAGCGTTGTGCGATTCCTTACAGATACGCAGTATTTT; CDR3aa: CSVVRFLTDTQYF
abundance: NA; v_gene: TRBV19; j_gene: TRBJ1-1; d_gene: TRBD1; CDR3nt: TGTGCCAGTAGTCCCCGGACAGGGGGGGGAACTGAAGCTTTCTTT; CDR3aa: CASSPRTGGGTEAFF
abundance: once; v_gene: TRBV18; j_gene: TRBJ1-5; d_gene: TRBD1; CDR3nt: TGTGCCAGCTCTAATTTAGACCAGGGGGCGAGCAATCAGCCCCAGCATTTT; CDR3aa: CASSNLDQGASNQPQHF
abundance: once; v_gene: TRBV6-5; j_gene: TRBJ1-2; d_gene: TRBD1; CDR3nt: TGTGCCAGCAGTTATGCGGGACAGGGGGCGGGTGGCTACACCTTC; CDR3aa: CASSYAGQGAGGYTF
abundance: NA; v_gene: TRBV6-5; j_gene: TRBJ1-5; d_gene: NA; CDR3nt: TGTGCCAGCACCCTCAGGCTGGGAAATCAGCCCCAGCATTTT; CDR3aa: CASTLRLGNQPQHF
abundance: NA; v_gene: TRBV20-1; j_gene: TRBJ1-1; d_gene: NA; CDR3nt: TGCAGTGCTAGTCGGCTCCCTGTGGCTGAAGCTTTCTTT; CDR3aa: CSASRLPVAEAFF
abundance: NA; v_gene: TRBV5-1; j_gene: TRBJ1-4; d_gene: NA; CDR3nt: TGCGCCAGCAAACTAATGGAGGGCACGAATGAAAAACTGTTTTTT; CDR3aa: CASKLMEGTNEKLFF
abundance: NA; v_gene: TRBV14; j_gene: TRBJ1-6; d_gene: NA; CDR3nt: TGTGCCAGCAGCCAAGTGTCAGGGTCATGGAATTCACCCCTCCACTTT; CDR3aa: CASSQVSGSWNSPLHF
abundance: NA; v_gene: TRBV6-1; j_gene: TRBJ2-1; d_gene: NA; CDR3nt: TGTGCCAGCAGTGAAATTAAGGGAACCGGTGAGCAGTTCTTC; CDR3aa: CASSEIKGTGEQFF
abundance: NA; v_gene: TRBV27; j_gene: TRBJ2-5; d_gene: TRBD2; CDR3nt: TGTGCCAGCAGGACCGGGACTAGCGCAAAGACCCAGTACTTC; CDR3aa: CASRTGTSAKTQYF
abundance: NA; v_gene: TRBV2; j_gene: TRBJ2-3; d_gene: NA; CDR3nt: TGTGCCAGCAGTCTACGGAGGGACACCACAGATACGCAGTATTTT; CDR3aa: CASSLRRDTTDTQYF
abundance: NA; v_gene: TRBV6-6; j_gene: TRBJ2-7; d_gene: NA; CDR3nt: TGTGCCAGCAGTTTAGAGTACGAGCAGTACTTC; CDR3aa: CASSLEYEQYF
abundance: NA; v_gene: TRBV27; j_gene: TRBJ1-1; d_gene: NA; CDR3nt: TGTGCCAGCAGCCGAGGGGAGGAAGCTTTCTTT; CDR3aa: CASSRGEEAFF
abundance: NA; v_gene: TRBV19; j_gene: TRBJ2-6; d_gene: NA; CDR3nt: TGTGCCAGTCTTAGACCGGGGAGCTCTGGGGCCAACGTCCTGACTTTC; CDR3aa: CASLRPGSSGANVLTF
abundance: NA; v_gene: TRBV7-8; j_gene: TRBJ2-2; d_gene: NA; CDR3nt: TGTGCCAGCAGCTTATTTTCAGGGAACACCGGGGAGCTGTTTTTT; CDR3aa: CASSLFSGNTGELFF
abundance: NA; v_gene: TRBV30; j_gene: TRBJ2-3; d_gene: TRBD2; CDR3nt: TGTGCCTGGAGTGAACGACTAGCGGGGGTCTATAAAGATACGCAGTATTTT; CDR3aa: CAWSERLAGVYKDTQYF
abundance: NA; v_gene: TRBV5-6; j_gene: TRBJ2-1; d_gene: TRBD2; CDR3nt: TGTGCCAGCAGCTTGCTCGCCCGGGGGGGCTCCTACAATGAGCAGTTCTTC; CDR3aa: CASSLLARGGSYNEQFF
abundance: NA; v_gene: TRBV2; j_gene: TRBJ1-1; d_gene: NA; CDR3nt: TGTGCCAGCTATCCGGAAATGAACACTGAAGCTTTCTTT; CDR3aa: CASYPEMNTEAFF
abundance: NA; v_gene: TRBV2; j_gene: TRBJ1-5; d_gene: TRBD1; CDR3nt: TGTGCCAGCAGAGGAACAGGGGGCGCCCCTTATAGCAATCAGCCCCAGCATTTT; CDR3aa: CASRGTGGAPYSNQPQHF
abundance: NA; v_gene: TRBV6-5; j_gene: TRBJ1-1; d_gene: NA; CDR3nt: TGTGCCACCCGGGACGGGGAAGCTTTCTTT; CDR3aa: CATRDGEAFF
abundance: NA; v_gene: TRBV9; j_gene: TRBJ1-4; d_gene: TRBD1; CDR3nt: TGTGCCAGCAGCCTACCCTCGGGACAGGGAAGGGAAAAACTGTTTTTT; CDR3aa: CASSLPSGQGREKLFF
abundance: NA; v_gene: TRBV9; j_gene: TRBJ2-7; d_gene: TRBD1; CDR3nt: TGTGCCAGCAGGCTGGACAGGGGATGTATCTACGAGCAGTACTTC; CDR3aa: CASRLDRGCIYEQYF
abundance: once; v_gene: TRBV18; j_gene: TRBJ1-4; d_gene: NA; CDR3nt: TGTGCCAGCTCTCCTACAGGGACCACTAATGAAAAACTGTTTTTT; CDR3aa: CASSPTGTTNEKLFF
abundance: NA; v_gene: TRBV19; j_gene: TRBJ1-5; d_gene: NA; CDR3nt: TGTGCCAGTAGCCGTAGCGTCGGGGGCGGTCAGCCCCAGCATTTT; CDR3aa: CASSRSVGGGQPQHF
abundance: few; v_gene: TRBV6-4; j_gene: TRBJ1-1; d_gene: NA; CDR3nt: TGTGCCAGCAAGTTAGAGGTTGGATCCCTCGAAGCTTTCTTT; CDR3aa: CASKLEVGSLEAFF
abundance: NA; v_gene: TRBV7-2; j_gene: TRBJ2-1; d_gene: NA; CDR3nt: TGTGCCAGCAGCTTAGGTTACAACAATGAGCAGTTCTTC; CDR3aa: CASSLGYNNEQFF
abundance: NA; v_gene: TRBV3-1/TRBV3-2; j_gene: TRBJ2-3; d_gene: NA; CDR3nt: TGTGCCAGCAGCCAAGGAGGGCCCACAGATACGCAGTATTTT; CDR3aa: CASSQGGPTDTQYF
abundance: NA; v_gene: TRBV11-3; j_gene: TRBJ1-1; d_gene: NA; CDR3nt: TGTGCCAGCAGCTTTCGGGGGACTGAAGCTTTCTTT; CDR3aa: CASSFRGTEAFF
abundance: NA; v_gene: TRBV20-1; j_gene: TRBJ1-3; d_gene: NA; CDR3nt: TGCAGTGCAAGTGGCAGCGGCTCTGGAAACACCATATATTTT; CDR3aa: CSASGSGSGNTIYF
abundance: NA; v_gene: TRBV2; j_gene: TRBJ1-5; d_gene: NA; CDR3nt: TGTGCCAGCAGTGAAGGCCGCAGCAATCAGCCCCAGCATTTT; CDR3aa: CASSEGRSNQPQHF
abundance: NA; v_gene: TRBV25-1; j_gene: TRBJ2-2; d_gene: TRBD1; CDR3nt: TGTGCCAGCAGTGATAGGAGGACAGGGGATACCGGGGAGCTGTTTTTT; CDR3aa: CASSDRRTGDTGELFF
abundance: few; v_gene: TRBV19; j_gene: TRBJ1-2; d_gene: TRBD1; CDR3nt: TGTGCCAGTAGTGACAGGGGGCTAGGCTACACCTTC; CDR3aa: CASSDRGLGYTF
abundance: NA; v_gene: TRBV10-2; j_gene: TRBJ2-2; d_gene: NA; CDR3nt: TGCGCCAGCAGTGAGGGTAGGGACACCGGGGAGCTGTTTTTT; CDR3aa: CASSEGRDTGELFF
abundance: NA; v_gene: TRBV27; j_gene: TRBJ1-2; d_gene: NA; CDR3nt: TGTGCCAGCAGTTTTGGACCGCAAAGATATGGCTACACCTTC; CDR3aa: CASSFGPQRYGYTF
abundance: NA; v_gene: TRBV5-6; j_gene: TRBJ2-3; d_gene: TRBD2; CDR3nt: TGTGCCAGCAGCCTCGGGACTAGCGGTACAGATACGCAGTATTTT; CDR3aa: CASSLGTSGTDTQYF
abundance: NA; v_gene: TRBV5-1; j_gene: TRBJ2-6; d_gene: TRBD2; CDR3nt: TGCGCCAGCAGCGTTAGACTAGCGGGGGAGGGCTCTGGGGCCAACGTCCTGACTTTC; CDR3aa: CASSVRLAGEGSGANVLTF
abundance: NA; v_gene: TRBV5-1; j_gene: TRBJ1-1; d_gene: TRBD1; CDR3nt: TGCGCCAGCAGCCCGGGACAGGGGGGGACTGAAGCTTTCTTT; CDR3aa: CASSPGQGGTEAFF